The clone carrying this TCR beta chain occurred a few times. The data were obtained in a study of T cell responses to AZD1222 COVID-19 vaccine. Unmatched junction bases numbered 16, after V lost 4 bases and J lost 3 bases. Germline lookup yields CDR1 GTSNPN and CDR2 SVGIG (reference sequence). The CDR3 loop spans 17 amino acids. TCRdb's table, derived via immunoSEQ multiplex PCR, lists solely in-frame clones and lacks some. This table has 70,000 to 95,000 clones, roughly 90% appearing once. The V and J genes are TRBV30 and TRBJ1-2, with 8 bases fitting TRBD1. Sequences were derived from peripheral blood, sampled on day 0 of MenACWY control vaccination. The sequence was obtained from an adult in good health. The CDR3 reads CAWTELGRTGYDYGYTF. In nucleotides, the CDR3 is TGTGCCTGGACTGAGTTGGGGCGGACAGGGTACGACTATGGCTACACCTTC.